Below, one T cell receptor (beta chain) is given with its context. This clonotype showed up just a few times. The target of this receptor is not known. Base quality data are lacking; no much larger clone is found one base away. Looking up the germline V gene yields CDR1 SGHTA and CDR2 FQGTGA. The CDR3 runs 14 residues from the cysteine to the phenylalanine. Just the 42-base CDR3 DNA is kept, in frame starting at base 1. This sample was taken from a study of tumor-infiltrating lymphocytes in oesophageal squamous cell carcinoma (TCRdb year 2016). Library creation used PCR. These reads were obtained on an Illumina HiSeq 2000. In TCRdb, the public reads were trimmed at Q25 with fastp and aligned with MiXCR, with productive beta chains retained. Merged by CDR3 protein, the rows form single entries marked with the most common genes and DNA. The sample table records more than 15,000 distinct CDR3 sequences; 40% to 50% of these occur just once. Of the sample, roughly 12% is held by the ten largest clones.

This receptor was obtained from a male donor with esophageal squamous cell carcinoma. The sequence links TRBV7-3 to TRBJ2-5; the D gene remains uncertain. The better agreement between TRBJ2-7 and the DNA end casts doubt on the J call. Sequenced input: normal esophageal tissue next to the tumor. The CDR3 has the sequence CASSPGYPSYEQYF. In nucleotides, the sequence is TGTGCCAGCAGCCCCGGTTACCCCTCCTACGAGCAGTACTTC.